Shown below are 25 T cell receptor beta chains from a single sample sequenced in a study of early T cells in non-severe SARS-CoV-2 infection. TCRdb re-called the 5' RACE reads through MiXCR, storing one row per CDR3 protein. The sample has about 98,000 distinct CDR3 sequences; 8% to 13% are singletons. Sample: whole blood. The receptors shown here come from an adult who was a healthcare worker with PCR-confirmed SARS-CoV-2 infection or an uninfected control (not recorded which).

The chain uses TRBV6-2 or TRBV6-3 and TRBJ1-4; D not resolved. The germline V gene encodes CDR1 MNHEY and CDR2 SVGEGT. CDR3 length equals 12 residues. Trimming took off 6 bases at V and 5 bases at J, with 7 bases between the two ends. The CDR3 reads CASRGKNEKLFF. The CDR3 nucleotides are TGTGCCAGCAGAGGGAAAAATGAAAAACTGTTTTTT.

Ten or more counts support this clonotype. The V and J genes are TRBV5-1 and TRBJ2-1; TRBD1 is a possible D gene (5 bases). The CDR3 runs 13 residues. V was pared by 4 bases and J by 6 bases, with 11 bases between. The V gene's germline CDR1 is SGHRS and CDR2 YFSETQ. The CDR3 here is CASSPGQPNEQFF. The CDR3 DNA is TGCGCCAGCAGCCCCGGACAACCCAATGAGCAGTTCTTC.

The chain joins TRBV18 to TRBJ2-3; 10 bases match TRBD1. The CDR3 consists of 17 residues. Germline V gene data show CDR1 as KGHSH and CDR2 as LQKENI. The trim removed 0 bases at V and 4 bases at J, leaving 7 bases unmatched. CDR3 sequence reads: CASSPPLDRGHSDTQYF. DNA of the CDR3: TGTGCCAGCTCACCACCCCTCGACAGGGGGCACTCAGATACGCAGTATTTT.

This clonotype occurred many times. This chain uses TRBV9 with TRBJ2-5; 8 bases are shared with TRBD2. CDR3 size: 16 residues. Germline CDR1 SGDLS, CDR2 YYNGEE. V shed 4 bases and J 5 bases; nucleotides not matched to a gene: 13. CDR3 protein: CASSPRPGGPSETQYF. In nucleotides, the CDR3 is TGTGCCAGCAGCCCCCGGCCGGGGGGGCCAAGCGAGACCCAGTACTTC.

This clonotype came up a few times. V is TRBV7-3 and J is TRBJ2-1, with D possibly matching TRBD2 (5 bases). Germline assignment: CDR1 SGHTA and CDR2 FQGTGA. The CDR3 contains 13 residues. Trimming removed 5 bases at V and 8 bases at J, with 13 bases between. The DNA of the CDR3 is TGTGCCAGCAGCAGTACGGGGTTCGATGAGCAGTTCTTC. As protein: CASSSTGFDEQFF.

This clonotype appeared a few times. The CDR3 DNA is TGTGCCAGCAGCATGACAGGGGAAGAGACAGATACGCAGTATTTT. This codes for CASSMTGEETDTQYF. This chain connects TRBV14 to TRBJ2-3; the match to TRBD1 covers 8 bases. CDR3 length equals 15 residues. With 5 bases clipped from V and 3 bases from J, the junction kept 7 bases outside the gene matches. Germline values: CDR1 SGHDN, CDR2 FVKESK. Complete variable domain (other parts from reference TRBV14 and TRBJ2-3): EAGVTQFPSHSVIEKGQTVTLRCDPISGHDNLYWYRRVMGKEIKFLLHFVKESKQDESGMPNNRFLAERTGGTYSTLKVQPAELEDSGVYFCASSMTGEETDTQYFGPGTRLTVL.

DNA of the CDR3: TGTGCCAGCAGCCGGACTAGCGGGGCATCCTCCTACGAGCAGTACTTC. As protein: CASSRTSGASSYEQYF. The chain carries TRBV3-1 and TRBJ2-7; 12 bases are shared with TRBD2. The germline gives CDR1 LGHDT, CDR2 YNNKEL (reference sequence). This CDR3 has 16 amino acids. V lost 4 bases, J lost 0 bases, and 4 bases stayed unmatched.

Ten or more counts support this clonotype. The gene calls are TRBV2 and TRBJ2-6; the D is unclear. The V gene's germline CDR1 is SNHLY and CDR2 FYNNEI. Trimming stripped 3 bases from V and 3 bases from J, with 6 bases between. The CDR3 spans 14 residues. DNA of the CDR3: TGTGCCAGCAGTGAGTCCCATGGGGCCAACGTCCTGACTTTC. Amino acid sequence: CASSESHGANVLTF.

The chain uses TRBV24-1 and TRBJ1-1, with D perhaps TRBD1 (6 bases). The germline V and J ends were trimmed by 9 bases and 0 bases, with 10 bases remaining between them. The germline CDR1 and CDR2 sequences are KGHDR and SFDVKD. The CDR3 is 13 amino acids. CDR3: CATRGPLNTEAFF. The CDR3 nucleotides are TGTGCCACCCGGGGGCCGCTGAACACTGAAGCTTTCTTT.

The genes are TRBV5-1 and TRBJ2-7, with TRBD1 matching over 8 bases. The CDR3 consists of 14 residues. Germline V gene sequence: CDR1 SGHRS, CDR2 YFSETQ. Unmatched junction bases numbered 6, after V lost 3 bases and J lost 4 bases. CDR3 bases: TGCGCCAGCAGCTGGACCGGACAGGGTTACGAGCAGTACTTC. Its protein product is CASSWTGQGYEQYF.

The chain is built from TRBV9 and TRBJ1-1, with D unclear. Germline V gene data show CDR1 as SGDLS and CDR2 as YYNGEE. The V and J ends lost 0 bases and 3 bases respectively, with 12 bases between them. This CDR3 comprises 15 residues. For the CDR3, the DNA is TGTGCCAGCAGCGTAGATCCAGGTCAGCACACTGAAGCTTTCTTT. Its protein product is CASSVDPGQHTEAFF.

This clonotype was observed a few times. V and J are TRBV28 and TRBJ2-7; TRBD2 is a possible D gene (5 bases). Germline lookup yields CDR1 MDHEN and CDR2 SYDVKM. V was clipped by 4 bases and J by 5 bases, with 18 bases between them. CDR3 length: 15 residues. Here the CDR3 reads CASSSAGGVLDEQYF. CDR3 sequence (DNA): TGTGCCAGCAGTTCCGCGGGTGGCGTTTTGGACGAGCAGTACTTC.

There are many counts of this clonotype. The chain links TRBV29-1 to TRBJ1-1; D is unresolved. The germline V gene has CDR1 SQVTM and CDR2 ANQGSEA. V was shortened by 1 base and J by 8 bases, with 11 bases between the two germline ends. The CDR3 has 12 residues. The CDR3 DNA reads TGCAGCGTTGAAGGGGAGAGGGCCGAAGCTTTCTTT. It specifies CSVEGERAEAFF.

There are many counts of this clonotype. The chain uses TRBV28 and TRBJ2-3, with D perhaps matching TRBD2 (6 bases). Looked up from germline, CDR1 is MDHEN and CDR2 is SYDVKM. The CDR3 covers 18 residues. Between the trimmed V and J ends, which lost 6 bases and 0 bases, there was a span of 22 bases. CDR3 nucleotides: TGTGCCAGCAGCATCCCGGGGATTGTGGGGGGTAGCACAGATACGCAGTATTTT. Its protein is CASSIPGIVGGSTDTQYF.

The CDR3 DNA reads TGTGCCAGCAGCCCTGAGGGGGGGAATCAGCCCCAGCATTTT. This translates into CASSPEGGNQPQHF. The chain couples TRBV7-2 to TRBJ1-5, with D possibly TRBD1 on 6 matching bases. V lost 5 bases, J lost 4 bases, and 12 bases lay in between. Germline V gene sequence: CDR1 SGHTA, CDR2 FQGNSA. The CDR3 sequence is 14 residues long.

This clonotype has only a few counts. This chain links TRBV29-1 with TRBJ2-3, with D unclear. The CDR3 is 13 residues long. Trimming took 4 bases from V and 1 from J, leaving 9 bases between them. Germline assignment: CDR1 SQVTM and CDR2 ANQGSEA. The CDR3 here is CSVVQLRTDTQYF. The CDR3 DNA reads TGCAGCGTTGTACAGCTTCGCACAGATACGCAGTATTTT.

J is TRBJ2-3 and V is TRBV11-2; 14 positions match TRBD2. Trimming cost V 5 bases and J 6 bases; bases outside gene matches: 7. Looked up from germline, CDR1 is SGHAT and CDR2 is FQNNGV. This CDR3 spans 16 amino acids. The CDR3 sequence: CASSPWTSGGTDTQYF. For the CDR3, the DNA is TGTGCCAGCAGCCCGTGGACTAGCGGGGGGACGGATACGCAGTATTTT.

The chain uses TRBV15 and TRBJ2-3, with 7 bases that match TRBD1. The CDR3 contains 16 residues. Germline lookup yields CDR1 LNHNV and CDR2 YYDKDF (reference sequence). J was trimmed by 0 bases and V by 1 base; bases with no gene match: 4. CDR3 sequence: CATSRGRGRSTDTQYF. CDR3 DNA sequence: TGTGCCACCAGCAGAGGAAGGGGGCGCAGCACAGATACGCAGTATTTT.

This clonotype was found many times. V gene TRBV24-1 combines with J gene TRBJ2-5; tentative D call: TRBD2 (6 bases). Germline-derived CDR1 and CDR2 are KGHDR and SFDVKD. Trimming removed 2 bases from V and 5 bases from J, with 14 bases in between. The CDR3 runs to 15 residues. CDR3 bases: TGTGCCACCAGTGATTCGACCGGGACTGGGGAGACCCAGTACTTC. Translated, it gives CATSDSTGTGETQYF.

This clonotype was counted ten times or more. The chain recombines TRBV29-1 with TRBJ2-6, with D unresolved. The CDR3 contains 15 residues. CDR1 and CDR2 from the germline V gene are SQVTM and ANQGSEA. V shed 3 bases and J shed 0 bases, with 9 bases lying between them. The CDR3 here is CSVDTSSSGANVLTF. The CDR3, as DNA: TGCAGCGTTGACACCAGCTCCTCTGGGGCCAACGTCCTGACTTTC. Full variable domain (rest looked up from reference TRBV29-1 and TRBJ2-6): SAVISQKPSRDICQRGTSLTIQCQVDSQVTMMFWYRQQPGQSLTLIATANQGSEATYESGFVIDKFPISRPNLTFSTLTVSNMSPEDSSIYLCSVDTSSSGANVLTFGAGSRLTVL.

This clonotype has just a few counts. The chain is built from TRBV7-9 and TRBJ2-3; TRBD2 aligns across 11 bases. Germline V gene data show CDR1 as SEHNR and CDR2 as FQNEAQ (reference sequence). CDR3 length: 15 amino acids. V was pared by 5 bases and J by 5 bases, with 6 bases of the junction left unmatched. The CDR3 DNA reads TGTGCCAGCAGCCGAACTAGCGGGGGAGGAGATACGCAGTATTTT. Its translation: CASSRTSGGGDTQYF.

This clonotype appeared a few times. The CDR3 loop reads CSGLAGGTNEQFF. The CDR3 region has the DNA TGCAGCGGACTAGCGGGAGGGACGAATGAGCAGTTCTTC. V and J are TRBV20-1 and TRBJ2-1; 15 bases map to TRBD2. The length of the CDR3 is 13 residues. Germline CDR1 is DFQATT and CDR2 is SNEGSKA (reference sequence).

This clonotype was seen at least ten times. This chain joins TRBV29-1 and TRBJ1-2, with D maybe TRBD1 (5 bases). This CDR3 region has 12 residues. Trimming removed 7 bases at V and 2 bases at J, with 11 bases between. Germline V gene sequence: CDR1 SQVTM, CDR2 ANQGSEA. As DNA, the CDR3 is TGCAGCGGCATGACAGAAAACTATGGCTACACCTTC. Encoded protein: CSGMTENYGYTF.

This clonotype showed up many times. This sequence joins TRBV7-2 and TRBJ1-2; no firm D call. The CDR3 consists of 14 residues. The V end was cut by 5 bases, the J end by 5 bases, with 15 bases between. Germline V gene sequence: CDR1 SGHTA, CDR2 FQGNSA. The CDR3 is CASSTRDPEYGYTF. CDR3 bases: TGTGCCAGCAGCACGAGGGATCCCGAGTATGGCTACACCTTC.

This chain connects TRBV27 to TRBJ1-5; weak D call: TRBD1 (6 bases). This CDR3 is 14 amino acids long. CDR1 and CDR2 from the germline V gene are MNHEY and SMNVEV (reference sequence). Trimming took 4 bases from V and 3 from J, leaving 10 bases between them. The chain's CDR3 is CASSSGQANQPQHF. The CDR3 DNA reads TGTGCCAGCAGTTCGGGACAAGCCAATCAGCCCCAGCATTTT.